This T cell receptor beta chain was recovered during a study of control samples from healthy donors and cancer patients. Germline loops: CDR1 SGHNT, CDR2 YENEEA. The V segment lost 5 bases and the J segment 5 bases; nucleotides outside the gene matches: 7. The CDR3 runs to 16 residues. Generated by immunoSEQ multiplex PCR, the TCRdb table keeps only in-frame clones and is missing some. Found here are fewer than 90,000 clones, 80% to 90% of them singletons; the top ten hold over 15%. The sample consisted of blood. The genes are TRBV11-3 and TRBJ2-1, with TRBD2 matching over 12 bases. The sequence was obtained from a man aged 50 to 59 in good health. The chain's CDR3 is CASSTRTSGANNEQFF. CDR3 in DNA: TGTGCCAGCAGCACTAGGACTAGCGGGGCCAACAATGAGCAGTTCTTC.